Listed below are T cell receptor beta chains from one sample, sequenced in a study of blood T cell repertoires in COVID-19. Profiled with immunoSEQ multiplex PCR; TCRdb holds only in-frame clones, not every one. The sample holds around 260,000 clones; 88% are singletons and the top ten take approximately 3.7%. The material sequenced was peripheral blood. Receptors originate from a man aged 60-69 years who had recovered from COVID-19. CDR3s include the opening cysteine and the closing phenylalanine or tryptophan. The order of the fields is clone size, V gene, D gene, J gene, CDR3 DNA, CDR3 protein. A D gene is named only where the DNA matches it firmly. A clone size is listed for some rows: how often the clone was seen (once, few, many), or a class if it is expanded.

>once|TRBV7-9|.|TRBJ1-2
TGTGCCAGCAGCCCAATCATCCCGGACAGCCTCTATGGCTACACCTTC
CASSPIIPDSLYGYTF
>few|TRBV30|.|TRBJ1-2
TGTGCCTGGGAACCGGGGTCGGGTGGCTACACCTTC
CAWEPGSGGYTF
>once|TRBV5-1|TRBD2|TRBJ2-1
TGCGCCAGCAGCCCTACGACTAGCGGGGGGATCGGCAATGAGCAGTTCTTC
CASSPTTSGGIGNEQFF
>.|TRBV21-1|.|TRBJ2-3
TGTGCCAGCAGCCGCTTCGGTGGAGATACGCAGTATTTT
CASSRFGGDTQYF
>.|TRBV19|.|TRBJ1-4
TGTGCCAGTAGGCCCCCCAACAGGGTACCTAATGAAAAACTGTTTTTT
CASRPPNRVPNEKLFF
>.|TRBV6-6|TRBD1|TRBJ1-4
TGTGCCAGCAGTTACGACAGGGTTGAAAAACTGTTTTTT
CASSYDRVEKLFF
>.|TRBV7-3|.|TRBJ2-7
TGTGCCAGCAGCTCGCTAGGAGGCGAGCAGTACTTC
CASSSLGGEQYF
>.|TRBV19|.|TRBJ2-3
TGTGCCAGTAGTATAAAGACTCTCCTCGGCAGAGATACGCAGTATTTT
CASSIKTLLGRDTQYF
>few|TRBV11-2|TRBD1|TRBJ2-2
TGTGCCAGCAGCCCGACAGGGGTGGGCGCCGGGGAGCTGTTTTTT
CASSPTGVGAGELFF
>.|TRBV6-4|TRBD2|TRBJ2-5
TGTGCCAGCAGTGACTCCGGGACTAGTGGAATCTTGATTACTAAAGAGACCCAGTACTTC
CASSDSGTSGILITKETQYF
>.|TRBV2|.|TRBJ1-5
TGTGCCAGCAGTGAACCCCCGACCAGGAATAGCAATCAGCCCCAGCATTTT
CASSEPPTRNSNQPQHF
>.|TRBV28|.|TRBJ1-2
TGTGCCAGCAGTTTTGGGGCCCAGGGCTACACCTTC
CASSFGAQGYTF
>.|TRBV18|.|TRBJ1-2
TGTGCCACCGACCCGGGTCAGGGAAATGGCTACACCTTC
CATDPGQGNGYTF
>.|TRBV27|TRBD1|TRBJ1-3
TGTGCCAGCAGTTGGAGGACAGGGGAGGTTGGAAACACCATATATTTT
CASSWRTGEVGNTIYF
>.|TRBV7-8|TRBD2|TRBJ2-5
TGTGCCAGCAGCTACTCGGGGGGGATACAGGAGACCCAGTACTTC
CASSYSGGIQETQYF
>.|TRBV3-1/TRBV3-2|TRBD2|TRBJ2-5
TGTGCCAGCAGCCAAGACCCTAGCGGGGTTGGAGAGACCCAGTACTTC
CASSQDPSGVGETQYF
>once|TRBV24-1|.|TRBJ1-3
TGTGCCACCAGTAGCCACAGGGTCGCTGGAAACACCATATATTTT
CATSSHRVAGNTIYF
>.|TRBV14|.|TRBJ2-7
TGTGCCAGCAGCCCGTCCGTCTACGAGCAGTACTTC
CASSPSVYEQYF
>once|TRBV7-9|.|TRBJ2-4
TGTGCCAGCAGCTTAGCGGTCAGGGGTCTGGACATTCAGTACTTC
CASSLAVRGLDIQYF
>few|TRBV6-1|.|TRBJ1-2
TGTGCCAGCAGTGAACCCGGGACAAGCTATGGCTACACCTTC
CASSEPGTSYGYTF
>.|TRBV19|TRBD1|TRBJ2-2
TGTGCCAGCGGCACAGGGGATGCCGGGGAGCTGTTTTTT
CASGTGDAGELFF
>.|TRBV11-2|TRBD1|TRBJ2-4
TGTGCCAGCAGCTTAGATCCGGACAGGCCCGCTAAAAACATTCAGTACTTC
CASSLDPDRPAKNIQYF
>.|TRBV6-1|TRBD1|TRBJ1-5
TGTGCCAGCAGTGAAAGGGGGACAGGGAATCAGCCCCAGCATTTT
CASSERGTGNQPQHF
>once|TRBV30|.|TRBJ1-1
TGTGCCTGGAGTAATAAACAGGGCCCGAACACTGAAGCTTTCTTT
CAWSNKQGPNTEAFF
>.|TRBV19|.|TRBJ2-3
TGTGCCAGTAGCCCTCTAGTGTTCGGGGGCACAGATACGCAGTATTTT
CASSPLVFGGTDTQYF
>.|TRBV23-1|.|TRBJ2-7
TGCGCCAGCAGTCATGCGCCGACAGCCCGCTACGAGCAGTACTTC
CASSHAPTARYEQYF
>.|TRBV4-2|TRBD1|TRBJ2-3
TGTGCCAGCAGCCAAGATGTGAGAGGGACAGGGGGCATAGATACGCAGTATTTT
CASSQDVRGTGGIDTQYF
>.|TRBV5-4|.|TRBJ2-2
TGTGCCAGCAGCGACGGGACAACGAACACCGGGGAGCTGTTTTTT
CASSDGTTNTGELFF
>.|TRBV7-6|.|TRBJ2-7
TGTGCCAGCAGCTTAGGCGGGGGCTCCAGCTCCTACGAGCAGTACTTC
CASSLGGGSSSYEQYF
>.|TRBV7-2|.|TRBJ2-5
TGTGCCAGCAGCTTATCAGGGCAGGGAGAGACCCAGTACTTC
CASSLSGQGETQYF
>few|TRBV7-9|.|TRBJ1-6
TGTGCCAGCAGCCCACCAGGCAGTAATTCACCCCTCCACTTT
CASSPPGSNSPLHF
>.|TRBV19|.|TRBJ1-5
TGTGCCAGTAGTACACAGGGAAGCTATCAGCCCCAGCATTTT
CASSTQGSYQPQHF
>.|TRBV27|TRBD2|TRBJ2-3
TGTGCCAGCAGTTTGGGACTAGCATCAGATACGCAGTATTTT
CASSLGLASDTQYF
>.|TRBV6-5|TRBD1|TRBJ2-7
TGTGCCAGCAGCGCGGACAGGGCGTCTTTTTACGAGCAGTACTTC
CASSADRASFYEQYF
>.|TRBV6-5|.|TRBJ1-6
TGTGCCAGCAGTTACCTAAGTTTATCACCCCTCCACTTT
CASSYLSLSPLHF
>.|TRBV5-1|.|TRBJ1-3
TGCGCCAGCAGCCGCGCGCCGGGGGGAAACACCATATATTTT
CASSRAPGGNTIYF
>.|TRBV6-5|TRBD1|TRBJ1-1
TGTGCCAGCACCCCGGACAGGGCGTCACGGACTGAAGCTTTCTTT
CASTPDRASRTEAFF
>.|TRBV30|.|TRBJ2-4
TGTGCCTGGAGTGTAGGCCGAGGGGGTCGAAACATTCAGTACTTC
CAWSVGRGGRNIQYF
>.|TRBV12-3/TRBV12-4|.|TRBJ2-7
TGTGCCAGCAGTCATCGGACACGATCCGAGCAGTACTTC
CASSHRTRSEQYF
>.|TRBV11-3|.|TRBJ1-1
TGTGCCAGCAGCTTAGGGTACAGGGCTGAAGCTTTCTTT
CASSLGYRAEAFF
>.|TRBV25-1|TRBD1|TRBJ1-5
TGTGCCAGCAGCGATTTACAGGGGCCTTACAATCAGCCCCAGCATTTT
CASSDLQGPYNQPQHF
>.|TRBV6-4|.|TRBJ2-7
TGTGCCAGCAGCCTAATGTCAGGGTCCTACGAGCAGTACTTC
CASSLMSGSYEQYF
>.|TRBV19|.|TRBJ2-7
TGTGCCAGTAGTATAGTGGCTAGCCGCGGGGAGCAGTACTTC
CASSIVASRGEQYF
>.|TRBV30|.|TRBJ1-5
TGTGCCTGGAGCCCTGACCCCGGGGTGGCCCAGCATTTT
CAWSPDPGVAQHF
>.|TRBV7-3|TRBD2|TRBJ2-1
TGTGCCAGCAGCAAAGGGGAGGGGTTTGGGAATGAGCAGTTCTTC
CASSKGEGFGNEQFF